This T cell receptor (beta chain) was documented in a study of blood T cell repertoires in COVID-19. Study overall: Italy, Spain and the United States were the sources of the convalescent and acute COVID-19 samples.

This clone has more than one count but fewer than ten. Source study methods: Quantification of nucleated cells was approximated via reference gene primer amplification. Method: immunoSEQ multiplex PCR; TCRdb's copy keeps in-frame clones and lacks some. The D gene and trimming were derived from the DNA, and the V and J assignments and clone size from that table. This sample has some 78,000 clones, with nearly 90% found just once. The CDR3 runs 16 residues. CDR1 LGHNA and CDR2 YSLEER come from the germline V gene. The ends lost 0 bases at V and 7 bases at J; junction bases unmatched: 7. The specimen was peripheral blood. This TCR was recovered from a woman of 80 years or more with active or convalescent COVID-19. V and J are TRBV4-3 and TRBJ2-1, with TRBD2 matching over 9 bases. CDR3 nucleotide sequence: TGCGCCAGCAGCCAAGATGGGACTAGCCACCCGAATGAGCAGTTCTTC. Amino acids: CASSQDGTSHPNEQFF.